Listed below are T cell receptor beta chains from one sample, sequenced in a study of shared clonotypes between healthy human individuals. Sequenced by immunoSEQ multiplex PCR; TCRdb stores in-frame clones only, minus some. There are about 520,000 clones in the sample; more than 75% occur only once, and around 12% lies in the top ten. What was sequenced was PBMCs. The receptors come from a woman aged 35 to 49 in good health. Some clones in this sample may be carry-over from other donors' samples. Each CDR3 is given with its conserved first and last residue. A D gene is named only where the DNA matches it firmly. Some rows have no size entry. The others give once, few or many, or a class for an expanded clone.

>NA|TRBV7-7|NA|13|TRBJ2-1
TGTGCCAGCAGCTTAGCGGGAGGGGGGGAGCAGTTCTTC
CASSLAGGGEQFF
>NA|TRBV4-1|NA|14|TRBJ1-4
TGCGCCAGCAGCCAAGGACCTGGGGTTGGAAAACTGTTTTTT
CASSQGPGVGKLFF
>TRBD2|TRBV7-6|NA|17|TRBJ2-1
TGTGCCAGCAGCTTACAACCCCCTAGCGGGAGTCGGGATGAGCAGTTCTTC
CASSLQPPSGSRDEQFF
>TRBD1|TRBV30|NA|12|TRBJ1-2
TGTGCCTGGAGCCCGGGACAGAAGGGCTACACCTTC
CAWSPGQKGYTF
>TRBD2|TRBV28|NA|19|TRBJ2-5
TGTGCCAGCTCAATTTTGGCGGGACTAGCGGGGACTATCGGGGATCCCCAGTACTTC
CASSILAGLAGTIGDPQYF
>NA|TRBV28|NA|14|TRBJ1-6
TGTGCCAGCAGTTTTGTAGGGTATAATTCACCCCTCCACTTT
CASSFVGYNSPLHF
>TRBD2|TRBV4-2|NA|17|TRBJ2-1
TGTGCCAGCAGCCAAGATGGAATAGCGGGACGCCTAAATGAGCAGTTCTTC
CASSQDGIAGRLNEQFF
>NA|TRBV28|NA|16|TRBJ1-3
TGTGCCAGCAGTTTATCCAGGAGTCAAACTGGAAACACCATATATTTT
CASSLSRSQTGNTIYF
>NA|TRBV7-8|NA|11|TRBJ2-5
TGTGCCAGCAGCCGCCGAGGTCCCCAGTACTTC
CASSRRGPQYF
>NA|TRBV7-9|once|16|TRBJ2-2
TGTGCCAGCAGCTTAGGGGGGGCGAGTAACACCGGGGAGCTGTTTTTT
CASSLGGASNTGELFF
>NA|TRBV29-1|NA|13|TRBJ2-1
TGCAGCGTGGGGGGAAAAGGTGTCAATGAGCAGTTCTTC
CSVGGKGVNEQFF
>TRBD2|TRBV11-2|NA|18|TRBJ2-1
TGTGCCAGCAGCCCGAGTCCCCTACTAGCGGGAGGCCCGAGGGAGCAGTTCTTC
CASSPSPLLAGGPREQFF
>TRBD1|TRBV30|NA|14|TRBJ2-5
TGTGCCTTCTCGCCAACAGGGGGCCGAGAGACCCAGTACTTC
CAFSPTGGRETQYF
>NA|TRBV6-4|NA|16|TRBJ2-4
TGTGCCAGCAGTCCGAGCGGGACCGAAGGGGGAAACATTCAGTACTTC
CASSPSGTEGGNIQYF
>TRBD1|TRBV5-4|NA|16|TRBJ2-6
TGTGCCAGCAGCCCGGTCAGGGGGCAGGGGGCCAACGTCCTGACTTTC
CASSPVRGQGANVLTF
>TRBD2|TRBV27|NA|16|TRBJ2-1
TGTGCCAGCAGTTCCTACCTAGCGGGAGGGTACAATGAGCAGTTCTTC
CASSSYLAGGYNEQFF
>TRBD1|TRBV5-5|NA|14|TRBJ2-7
TGTGCCAGCAGCTTGGCAGGGGGCCCCTACGAGCAGTACTTC
CASSLAGGPYEQYF
>TRBD1|TRBV7-2|NA|16|TRBJ2-7
TGTGCCAGCAGCTTAGAAGGTGGGACAGCATTCTACGAGCAGTACTTC
CASSLEGGTAFYEQYF
>NA|TRBV28|NA|15|TRBJ2-7
TGTGCCAGCAGCTTGACTTCCGAAAGTCCCTACGAGCAGTACTTC
CASSLTSESPYEQYF
>NA|TRBV7-2|few|14|TRBJ1-5
TGTGCCAGCAGCTTAGTCGTCAGCAATCAGCCCCAGCATTTT
CASSLVVSNQPQHF
>NA|TRBV7-9|NA|13|TRBJ2-5
TGTGCCAGCAGCTTACGGGGGCGGGAGACCCAGTACTTC
CASSLRGRETQYF
>NA|TRBV27|NA|14|TRBJ2-4
TGTGCCAGCAGTTTATGGGGGGCCAAAAACATTCAGTACTTC
CASSLWGAKNIQYF
>NA|TRBV10-1|NA|13|TRBJ2-3
TGCGCCAGCAGTGTCACTAACACAGATACGCAGTATTTT
CASSVTNTDTQYF
>NA|TRBV27|NA|14|TRBJ2-1
TGTGCCAGCAGTTTAGGCAGCTCCTACAATGAGCAGTTCTTC
CASSLGSSYNEQFF
>NA|TRBV6-5|NA|14|TRBJ2-2
TGTGCCAGCAGTTACTCTGCGCACCCCGGGGAGCTGTTTTTT
CASSYSAHPGELFF
>TRBD1|TRBV29-1|NA|14|TRBJ1-2
TGCAGCGTACAAGCCACAGGGGGCTTCTATGGCTACACCTTC
CSVQATGGFYGYTF
>NA|TRBV28|NA|11|TRBJ1-5
TGTGCCAGCAGGGGCGATCAGCCCCAGCATTTT
CASRGDQPQHF
>NA|TRBV7-9|NA|16|TRBJ1-2
TGTGCCAGCAGCCCCGGATTATCGGGGTATGCCTATGGCTACACCTTC
CASSPGLSGYAYGYTF
>TRBD2|TRBV10-3|NA|15|TRBJ2-7
TGTGCCATCAGGGAAGGACCAGCGGGATCCTACGAGCAGTACTTC
CAIREGPAGSYEQYF
>NA|TRBV28|NA|13|TRBJ1-2
TGTGCCAGCCGCCTGGAGGCTGTGGAAGGCTACACCTTC
CASRLEAVEGYTF
>TRBD2|TRBV10-3|NA|13|TRBJ2-5
TGTGCCATCAGTGGGACTAGCGGACAGACCCAGTACTTC
CAISGTSGQTQYF
>TRBD1|TRBV19|NA|14|TRBJ1-1
TGTGCCAGTAGCCTGGACAGGGGGAACACTGAAGCTTTCTTT
CASSLDRGNTEAFF
>TRBD1|TRBV11-2|NA|18|TRBJ1-3
TGTGCCAGCAGCTCCTGGACAGGGGGGTTCCTCTCTGGAAACACCATATATTTT
CASSSWTGGFLSGNTIYF
>TRBD2|TRBV7-2|NA|15|TRBJ2-1
TGTGCCAGCAGCCGGACTAGCGGGAGTGATAATGAGCAGTTCTTC
CASSRTSGSDNEQFF
>NA|TRBV5-1|NA|14|TRBJ2-7
TGCGCCAGCAGCTCCGGCAGGGGAGATACCGAGCAGTACTTC
CASSSGRGDTEQYF
>NA|TRBV5-4|NA|16|TRBJ2-5
TGTGCCAGCAGCCACGGGGCTAGCGAATACCAAGAGACCCAGTACTTC
CASSHGASEYQETQYF
>NA|TRBV7-9|NA|14|TRBJ2-2
TGTGCCAGCAGCCACCGACTGGGTCCCGGGGAGCTGTTTTTT
CASSHRLGPGELFF
>NA|TRBV18|NA|15|TRBJ2-1
TGTGCCAGCTCACCGCAGGGCTCAACCTACAATGAGCAGTTCTTC
CASSPQGSTYNEQFF
>NA|TRBV30|few|13|TRBJ2-3
TGTGCCTGGGGGGATACGAACACAGATACGCAGTATTTT
CAWGDTNTDTQYF
>NA|TRBV19|NA|14|TRBJ1-5
TGTGCCAGTAGTCTTAGGGAAGTTAATCAGCCCCAGCATTTT
CASSLREVNQPQHF
>NA|TRBV9|NA|15|TRBJ2-7
TGTGCCAGCAGCGTAGCTACGGGACCCTCCTACGAGCAGTACTTC
CASSVATGPSYEQYF
>NA|TRBV28|NA|14|TRBJ2-2
TGTGCCAGCAGTTTATCCCGCCTTATCGGGGAGCTGTTTTTT
CASSLSRLIGELFF
>NA|TRBV29-1|many|12|TRBJ1-1
TGCAGCGTTGAGGCCGACAGCCTCGAAGCTTTCTTT
CSVEADSLEAFF
>NA|TRBV7-3|NA|13|TRBJ2-1
TGTGCCAGCAGCTTAACGAAAGGGGATGAGCAGTTCTTC
CASSLTKGDEQFF
>TRBD2|TRBV7-9|NA|14|TRBJ2-1
TGTGCCAGCAGCTCTCTAGCGGGAGGGGTTGAGCAGTTCTTC
CASSSLAGGVEQFF
>NA|TRBV2|once|15|TRBJ1-2
TGTGCCAGCAGTGAGGTTTTAGTAGGGAAAGGTGGCTACACCTTC
CASSEVLVGKGGYTF
>TRBD2|TRBV28|NA|16|TRBJ2-3
TGTGCCAGCAGTCACGGACTAGCGGGAGTTGCAGATACGCAGTATTTT
CASSHGLAGVADTQYF
>NA|TRBV5-6|NA|16|TRBJ2-7
TGTGCCAGCAGCTTGGCGGGACTCTCGCGGCCTTACGAGCAGTACTTC
CASSLAGLSRPYEQYF
>NA|TRBV19|NA|16|TRBJ2-1
TGTGCCAGTTTGGGGACGGACGCCGACTCCTACAATGAGCAGTTCTTC
CASLGTDADSYNEQFF